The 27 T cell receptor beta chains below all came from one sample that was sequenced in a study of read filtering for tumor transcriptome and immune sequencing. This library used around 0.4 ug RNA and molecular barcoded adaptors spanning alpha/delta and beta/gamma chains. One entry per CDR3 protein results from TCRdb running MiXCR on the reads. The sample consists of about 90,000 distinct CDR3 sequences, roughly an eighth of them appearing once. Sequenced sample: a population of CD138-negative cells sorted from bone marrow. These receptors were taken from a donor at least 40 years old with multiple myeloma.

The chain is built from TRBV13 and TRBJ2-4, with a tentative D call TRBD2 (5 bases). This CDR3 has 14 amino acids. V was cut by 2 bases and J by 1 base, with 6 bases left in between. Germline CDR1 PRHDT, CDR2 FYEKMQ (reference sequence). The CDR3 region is CASSLSGAKNIQYF. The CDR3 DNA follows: TGTGCCAGCAGCTTAAGCGGTGCCAAAAACATTCAGTACTTC.

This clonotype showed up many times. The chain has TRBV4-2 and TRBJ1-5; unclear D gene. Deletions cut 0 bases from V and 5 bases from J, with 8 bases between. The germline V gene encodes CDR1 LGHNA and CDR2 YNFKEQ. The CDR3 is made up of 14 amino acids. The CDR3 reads CASSQDWSDQPQHF. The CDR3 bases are TGTGCCAGCAGCCAAGATTGGTCTGATCAGCCCCAGCATTTT.

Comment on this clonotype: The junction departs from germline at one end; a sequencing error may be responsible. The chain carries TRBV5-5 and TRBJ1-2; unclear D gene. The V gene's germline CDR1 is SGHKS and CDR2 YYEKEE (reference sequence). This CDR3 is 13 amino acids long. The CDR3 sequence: CASSFDTSYGYTF. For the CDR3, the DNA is TGTGCCAGCAGCTTCGACACTAGCTATGGCTACACCTTT.

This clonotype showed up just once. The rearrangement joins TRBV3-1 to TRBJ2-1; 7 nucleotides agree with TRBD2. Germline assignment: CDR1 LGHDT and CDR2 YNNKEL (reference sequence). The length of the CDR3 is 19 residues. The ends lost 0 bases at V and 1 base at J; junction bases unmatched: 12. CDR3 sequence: CASSQEGSSGEGSYNEQFF. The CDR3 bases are TGTGCCAGCAGCCAAGAGGGGTCCAGCGGGGAGGGGTCCTACAATGAGCAGTTCTTC.

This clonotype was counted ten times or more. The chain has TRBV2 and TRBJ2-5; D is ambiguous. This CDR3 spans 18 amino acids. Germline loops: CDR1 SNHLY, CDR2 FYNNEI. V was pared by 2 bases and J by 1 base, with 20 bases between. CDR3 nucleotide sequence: TGTGCCAGCAGTGAAAATAGTGAAGTTTCAGTCCTCCAAGAGACCCAGTACTTC. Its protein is CASSENSEVSVLQETQYF.

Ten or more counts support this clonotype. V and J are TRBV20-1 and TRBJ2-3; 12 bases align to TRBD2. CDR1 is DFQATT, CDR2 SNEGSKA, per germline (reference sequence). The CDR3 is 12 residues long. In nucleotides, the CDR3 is TGCAGGGGACTAGCGGGTGCAGATACGCAGTATTTT. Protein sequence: CRGLAGADTQYF.

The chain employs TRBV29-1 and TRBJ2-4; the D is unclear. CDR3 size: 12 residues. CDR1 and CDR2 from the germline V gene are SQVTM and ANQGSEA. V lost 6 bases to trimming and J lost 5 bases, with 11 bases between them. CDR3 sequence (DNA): TGCAGCGTGTCAGTAGGACAAAACATTCAGTACTTC. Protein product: CSVSVGQNIQYF.

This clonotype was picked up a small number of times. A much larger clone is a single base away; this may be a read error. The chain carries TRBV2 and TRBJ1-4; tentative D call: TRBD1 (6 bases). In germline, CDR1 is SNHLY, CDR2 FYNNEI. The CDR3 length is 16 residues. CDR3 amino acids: CASRLPPGHVNGKLFF. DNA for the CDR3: TGTGCCAGCAGGCTGCCCCCGGGACACGTTAATGGAAAACTGTTTTTT.

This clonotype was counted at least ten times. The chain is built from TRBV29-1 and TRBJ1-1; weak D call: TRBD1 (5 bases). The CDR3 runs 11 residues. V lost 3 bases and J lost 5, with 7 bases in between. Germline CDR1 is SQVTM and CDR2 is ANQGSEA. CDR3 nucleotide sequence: TGCAGCGTTGATGGGGGGACTGAAGCTTTCTTT. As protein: CSVDGGTEAFF. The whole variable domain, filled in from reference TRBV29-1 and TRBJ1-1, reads SAVISQKPSRDICQRGTSLTIQCQVDSQVTMMFWYRQQPGQSLTLIATANQGSEATYESGFVIDKFPISRPNLTFSTLTVSNMSPEDSSIYLCSVDGGTEAFFGQGTRLTVV.

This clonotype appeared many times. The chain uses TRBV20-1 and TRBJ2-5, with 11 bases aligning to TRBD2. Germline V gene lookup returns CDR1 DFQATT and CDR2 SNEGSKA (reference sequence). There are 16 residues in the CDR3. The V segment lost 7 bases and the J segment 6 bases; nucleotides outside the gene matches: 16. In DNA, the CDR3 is TGCAGTGTTCTAGATCCCGGACTAGCGGGTTGGAAGACCCAGTACTTC. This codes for CSVLDPGLAGWKTQYF.

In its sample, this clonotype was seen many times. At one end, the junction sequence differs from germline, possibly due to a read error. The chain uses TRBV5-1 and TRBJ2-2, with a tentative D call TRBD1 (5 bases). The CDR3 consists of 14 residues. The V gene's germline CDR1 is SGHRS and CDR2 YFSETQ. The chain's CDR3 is CASSLTENTGELFF. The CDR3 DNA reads TGTGCCAGCAGCTTGACAGAGAACACCGGGGAGCTGTTTTTT.

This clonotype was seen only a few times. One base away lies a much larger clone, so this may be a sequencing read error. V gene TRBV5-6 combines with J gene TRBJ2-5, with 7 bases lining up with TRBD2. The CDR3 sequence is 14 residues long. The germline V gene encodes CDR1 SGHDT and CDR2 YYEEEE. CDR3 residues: CASSLIWGGETQSF. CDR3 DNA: TGTGCCAGCAGCTTGATTTGGGGGGGAGAGACCCAGTCCTTC.

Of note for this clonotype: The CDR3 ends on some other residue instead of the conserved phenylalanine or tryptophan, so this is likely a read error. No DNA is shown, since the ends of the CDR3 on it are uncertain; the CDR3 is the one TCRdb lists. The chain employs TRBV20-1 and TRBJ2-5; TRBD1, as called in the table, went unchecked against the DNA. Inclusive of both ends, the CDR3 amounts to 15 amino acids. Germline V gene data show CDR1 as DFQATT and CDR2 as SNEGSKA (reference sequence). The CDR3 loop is CSARDGADSQETRYL.

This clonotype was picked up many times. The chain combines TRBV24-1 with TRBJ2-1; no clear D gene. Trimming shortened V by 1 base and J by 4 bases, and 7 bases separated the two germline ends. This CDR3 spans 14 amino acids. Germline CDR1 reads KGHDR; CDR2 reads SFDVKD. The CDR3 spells CATSDFRVYNEQFF. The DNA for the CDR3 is TGTGCCACCAGTGATTTTCGGGTATACAATGAGCAGTTCTTC.

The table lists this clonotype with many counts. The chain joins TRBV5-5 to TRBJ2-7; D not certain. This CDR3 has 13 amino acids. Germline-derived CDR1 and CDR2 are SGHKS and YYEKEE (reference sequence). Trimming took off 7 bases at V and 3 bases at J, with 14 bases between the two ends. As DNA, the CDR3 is TGTGCCAGCTCTTTCACTGATCACTACGAGCAGTACTTC. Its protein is CASSFTDHYEQYF.

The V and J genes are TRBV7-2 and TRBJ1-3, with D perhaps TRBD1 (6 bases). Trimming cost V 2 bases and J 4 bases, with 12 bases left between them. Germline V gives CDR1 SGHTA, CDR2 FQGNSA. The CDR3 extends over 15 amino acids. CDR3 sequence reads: CASSLNSGAGNTIYF. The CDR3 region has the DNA TGTGCCAGCAGCTTAAACTCAGGGGCAGGAAACACCATATATTTT.

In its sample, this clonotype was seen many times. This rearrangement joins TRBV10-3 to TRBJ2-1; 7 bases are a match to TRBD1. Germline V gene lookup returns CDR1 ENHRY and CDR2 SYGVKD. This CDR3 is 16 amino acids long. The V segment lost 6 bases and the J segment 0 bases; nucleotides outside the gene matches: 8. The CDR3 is CAISKGQESSYNEQFF. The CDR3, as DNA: TGTGCCATCAGCAAAGGACAGGAAAGCTCCTACAATGAGCAGTTCTTC.

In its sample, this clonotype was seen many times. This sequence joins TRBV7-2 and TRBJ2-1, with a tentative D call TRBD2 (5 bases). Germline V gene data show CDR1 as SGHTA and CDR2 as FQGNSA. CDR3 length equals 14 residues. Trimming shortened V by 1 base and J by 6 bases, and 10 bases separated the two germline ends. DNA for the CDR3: TGTGCCAGCAGCTTAGATAGTAGCGTCAATGAGCAGTTCTTC. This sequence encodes CASSLDSSVNEQFF.

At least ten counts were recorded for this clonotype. CDR3 region: CASSQGGRAGDTQYF. CDR3 DNA: TGTGCCAGCAGCCAAGGCGGGAGGGCTGGGGATACGCAGTATTTT. J is TRBJ2-3 and V is TRBV3-1; 9 nucleotides agree with TRBD2. The germline V gene has CDR1 LGHDT and CDR2 YNNKEL (reference sequence). V shed 1 base, J shed 6 bases, and the junction held 5 bases outside the gene matches. The CDR3 consists of 15 residues.

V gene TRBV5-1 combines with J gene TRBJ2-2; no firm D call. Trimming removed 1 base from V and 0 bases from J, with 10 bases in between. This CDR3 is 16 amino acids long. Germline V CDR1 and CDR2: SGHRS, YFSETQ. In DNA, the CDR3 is TGCGCCAGCAGCTTGAGGTTCCCCACGAACACCGGGGAGCTGTTTTTT. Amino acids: CASSLRFPTNTGELFF.

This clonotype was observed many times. For the CDR3, the DNA is TGTGCCAGCAGCGAAGCGATAAATCAGCCCCAGCATTTT. Its protein is CASSEAINQPQHF. The chain joins TRBV7-2 to TRBJ1-5, with D unclear. CDR3 length: 13 residues. Trimming removed 5 bases at V and 4 bases at J, with 9 bases between. Per the germline V gene, CDR1 is SGHTA and CDR2 is FQGNSA.

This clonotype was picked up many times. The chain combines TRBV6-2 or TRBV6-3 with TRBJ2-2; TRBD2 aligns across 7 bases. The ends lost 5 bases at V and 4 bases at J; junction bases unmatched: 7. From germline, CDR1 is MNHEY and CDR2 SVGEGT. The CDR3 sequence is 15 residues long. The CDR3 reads CASSEAGLFTGELFF. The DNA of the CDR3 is TGTGCCAGCAGTGAAGCGGGGCTATTCACCGGGGAGCTGTTTTTT.

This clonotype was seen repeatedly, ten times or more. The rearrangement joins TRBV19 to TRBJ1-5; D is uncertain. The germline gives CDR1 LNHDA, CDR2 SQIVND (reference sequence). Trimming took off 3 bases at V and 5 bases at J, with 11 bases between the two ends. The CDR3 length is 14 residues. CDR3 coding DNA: TGTGCCAGTAGTATTCTTCATGGGGATCAGCCCCAGCATTTT. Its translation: CASSILHGDQPQHF.

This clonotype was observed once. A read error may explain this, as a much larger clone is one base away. The CDR3 DNA reads TGTGCCGGCAGCTACCCCCCCGAGGGATTGGCTGAAGCTTTCTTT. Protein product: CAGSYPPEGLAEAFF. This chain joins TRBV11-3 and TRBJ1-1; no reliable D call. This CDR3 region has 15 residues. Germline loops: CDR1 SGHNT, CDR2 YENEEA.

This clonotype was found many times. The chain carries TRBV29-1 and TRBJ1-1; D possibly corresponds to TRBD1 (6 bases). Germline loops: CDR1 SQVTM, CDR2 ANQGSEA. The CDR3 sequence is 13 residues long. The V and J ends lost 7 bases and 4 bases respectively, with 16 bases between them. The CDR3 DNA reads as TGCAGCGGTACCAGACAGGATGTCACTGAAGCTTTCTTT. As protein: CSGTRQDVTEAFF.

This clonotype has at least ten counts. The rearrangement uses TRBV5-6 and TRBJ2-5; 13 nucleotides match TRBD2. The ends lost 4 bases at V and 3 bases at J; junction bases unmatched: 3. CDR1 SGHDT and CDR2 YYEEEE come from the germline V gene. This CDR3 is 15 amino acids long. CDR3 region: CASSAGTSGKETQYF. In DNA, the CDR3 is TGTGCCAGCAGCGCCGGGACTAGCGGGAAAGAGACCCAGTACTTC.

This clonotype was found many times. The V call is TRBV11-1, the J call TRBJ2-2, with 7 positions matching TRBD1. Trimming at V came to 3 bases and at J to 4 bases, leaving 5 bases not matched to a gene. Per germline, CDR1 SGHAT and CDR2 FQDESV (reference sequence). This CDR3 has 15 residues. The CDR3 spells CASSFTGAVTGELFF. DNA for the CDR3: TGTGCCAGCAGCTTCACAGGGGCTGTCACCGGGGAGCTGTTTTTT.